This T cell receptor (beta chain) was retrieved from a study of response to subunit inactivated influenza vaccine. TCRdb processed the RT-PCR reads anew with MiXCR; each CDR3 protein has one entry. Here the sample spans roughly 670,000 distinct CDR3 sequences, approximately 14% being singletons. The CDR3 is made up of 14 amino acids. V was cut by 1 base and J by 1 base, with 8 bases left in between. In germline, CDR1 is SEHNR, CDR2 FQNEAQ (reference sequence). A few counts support this clonotype. Antigen: not known. Study-level findings and limits: It was the authors' suggestion that each seasonal influenza vaccination recruits few new T cells.

This chain joins TRBV7-9 and TRBJ2-7; D call uncertain. The sequenced sample was PBMCs from blood, obtained around 14 days before vaccination. The TCR originated in a man between 50 and 59 years old who received an inactivated influenza vaccine. This CDR3 is CASSLGAESYEQYF. Written as DNA, the CDR3 is TGTGCCAGCAGCTTAGGGGCGGAATCCTACGAGCAGTACTTC.